The entry below gives a single T cell receptor (beta chain) sequence along with its context. Antigen specificity is unknown. Profiled with immunoSEQ multiplex PCR; TCRdb holds only in-frame clones, not every one. Here the sample spans about 94,000 clones, roughly 85% being singletons. This entry belongs to a study of T cell responses to AZD1222 COVID-19 vaccine. General study points: Mostly white British, mostly female donors; authors suggested clonal diversity may be underestimated. Regions left unmutated in variants are reportedly the target of nearly half of spike-specific TCRs.

The germline V and J ends were trimmed by 6 bases and 4 bases, with 15 bases remaining between them. The CDR3 is 15 amino acids. CDR1 is SNHLY, CDR2 FYNNEI, per germline. The sequence derives from an adult who received the AZD1222 COVID-19 vaccine. The chain employs TRBV2 and TRBJ1-4, with TRBD1 as a possible D gene (5 bases). The sequenced sample was peripheral blood, obtained 28 days after the second AZD1222 dose. CDR3 residues: CASRRDGRGNEKLFF. CDR3 bases: TGTGCCAGCAGGAGGGATGGGAGGGGTAATGAAAAACTGTTTTTT.